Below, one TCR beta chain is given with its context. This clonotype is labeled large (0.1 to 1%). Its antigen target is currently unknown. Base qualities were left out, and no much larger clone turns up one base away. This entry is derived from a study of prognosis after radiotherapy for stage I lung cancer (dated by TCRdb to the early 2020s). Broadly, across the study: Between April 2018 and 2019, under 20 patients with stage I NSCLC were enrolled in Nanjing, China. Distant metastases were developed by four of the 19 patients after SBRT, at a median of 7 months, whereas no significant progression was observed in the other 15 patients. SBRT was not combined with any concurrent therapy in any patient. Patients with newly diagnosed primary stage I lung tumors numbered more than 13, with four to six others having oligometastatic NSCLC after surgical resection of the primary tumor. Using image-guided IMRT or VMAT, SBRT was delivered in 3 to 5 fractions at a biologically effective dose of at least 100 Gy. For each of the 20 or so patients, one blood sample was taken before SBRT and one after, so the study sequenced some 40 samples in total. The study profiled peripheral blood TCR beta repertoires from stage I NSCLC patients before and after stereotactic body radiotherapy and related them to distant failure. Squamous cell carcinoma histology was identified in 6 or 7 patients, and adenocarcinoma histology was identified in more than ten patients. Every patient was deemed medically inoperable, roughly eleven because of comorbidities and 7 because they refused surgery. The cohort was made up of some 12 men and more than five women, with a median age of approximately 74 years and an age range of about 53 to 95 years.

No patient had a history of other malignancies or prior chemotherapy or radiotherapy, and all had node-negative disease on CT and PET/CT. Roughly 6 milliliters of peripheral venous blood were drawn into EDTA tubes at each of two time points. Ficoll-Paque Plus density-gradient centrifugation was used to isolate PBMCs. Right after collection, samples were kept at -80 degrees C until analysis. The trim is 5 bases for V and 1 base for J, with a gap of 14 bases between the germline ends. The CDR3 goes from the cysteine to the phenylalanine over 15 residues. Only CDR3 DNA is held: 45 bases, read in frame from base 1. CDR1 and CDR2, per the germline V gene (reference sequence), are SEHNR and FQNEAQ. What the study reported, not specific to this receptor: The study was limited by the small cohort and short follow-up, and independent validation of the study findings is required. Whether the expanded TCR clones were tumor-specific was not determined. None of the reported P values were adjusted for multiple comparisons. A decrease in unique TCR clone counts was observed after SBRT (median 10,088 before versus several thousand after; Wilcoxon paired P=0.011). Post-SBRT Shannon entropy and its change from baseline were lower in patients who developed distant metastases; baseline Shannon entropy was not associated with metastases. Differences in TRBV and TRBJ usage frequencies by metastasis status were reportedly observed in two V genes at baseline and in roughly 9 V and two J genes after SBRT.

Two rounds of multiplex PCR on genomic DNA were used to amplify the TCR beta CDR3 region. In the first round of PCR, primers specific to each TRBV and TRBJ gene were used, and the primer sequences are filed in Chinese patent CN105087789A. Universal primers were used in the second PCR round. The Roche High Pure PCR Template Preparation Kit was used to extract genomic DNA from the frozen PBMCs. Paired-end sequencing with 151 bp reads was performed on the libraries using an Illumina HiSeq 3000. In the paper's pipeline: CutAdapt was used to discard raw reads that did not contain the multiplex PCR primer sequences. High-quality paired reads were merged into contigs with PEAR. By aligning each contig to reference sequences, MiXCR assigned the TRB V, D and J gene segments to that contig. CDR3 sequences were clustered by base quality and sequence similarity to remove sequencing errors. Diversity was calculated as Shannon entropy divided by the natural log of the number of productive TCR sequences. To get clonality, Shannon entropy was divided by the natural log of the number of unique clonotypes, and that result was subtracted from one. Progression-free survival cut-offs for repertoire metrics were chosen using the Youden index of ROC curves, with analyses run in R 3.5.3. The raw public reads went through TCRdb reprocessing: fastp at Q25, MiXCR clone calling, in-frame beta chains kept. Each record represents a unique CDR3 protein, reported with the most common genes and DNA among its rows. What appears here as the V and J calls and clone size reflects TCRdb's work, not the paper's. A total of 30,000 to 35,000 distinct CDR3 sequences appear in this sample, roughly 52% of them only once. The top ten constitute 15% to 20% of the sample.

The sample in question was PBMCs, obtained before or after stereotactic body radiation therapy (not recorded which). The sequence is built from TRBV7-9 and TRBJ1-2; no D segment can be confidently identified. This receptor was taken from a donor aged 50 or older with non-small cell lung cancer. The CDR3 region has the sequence CASSPRVGSNYGYTF. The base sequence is TGTGCCAGCAGCCCCCGGGTAGGGAGTAACTATGGCTACACCTTC.